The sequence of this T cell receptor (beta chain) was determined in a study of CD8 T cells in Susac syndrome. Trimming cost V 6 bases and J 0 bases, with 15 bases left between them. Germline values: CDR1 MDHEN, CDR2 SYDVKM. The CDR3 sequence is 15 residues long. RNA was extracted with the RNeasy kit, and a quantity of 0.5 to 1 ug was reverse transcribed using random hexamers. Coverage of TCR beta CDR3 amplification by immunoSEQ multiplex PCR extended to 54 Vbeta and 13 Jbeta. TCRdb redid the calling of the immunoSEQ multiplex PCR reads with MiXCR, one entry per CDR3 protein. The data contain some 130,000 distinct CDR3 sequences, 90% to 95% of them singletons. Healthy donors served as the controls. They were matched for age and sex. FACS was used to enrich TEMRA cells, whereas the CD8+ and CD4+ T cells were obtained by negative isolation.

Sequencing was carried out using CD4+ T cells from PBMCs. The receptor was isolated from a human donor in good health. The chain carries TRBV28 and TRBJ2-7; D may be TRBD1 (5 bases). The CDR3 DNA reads TGTGCCAGCAGGGATCAGGGCCCAACCTCCTACGAGCAGTACTTC. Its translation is CASRDQGPTSYEQYF.